The 13 T cell receptor beta chains given below trace back to one sample, sequenced in a study of blood T cell repertoires in COVID-19. The method was immunoSEQ multiplex PCR; TCRdb's version includes in-frame clones alone and lacks a portion of them. This sample has about 180,000 clones, with 80% to 90% found just once. Sequences were obtained from peripheral blood. Source of these receptors: a man aged 18-30 years who had recovered from COVID-19.

The chain uses TRBV10-2 and TRBJ2-2, with 8 bases identical to TRBD2. This CDR3 region has 14 residues. V was clipped by 11 bases and J by 5 bases; unmatched bases: 10. Germline assignment: CDR1 WSHSY and CDR2 SAAADI. The CDR3 is CALRGGRETGELFF. As DNA, the CDR3 is TGCGCCCTTCGCGGGGGGCGGGAGACCGGGGAGCTGTTTTTT.

The CDR3, as DNA: TGTGCCAGCAGGGCAGGGTTCCGAGACGAGCAGTACTTC. It is translated as CASRAGFRDEQYF. The chain carries TRBV28 and TRBJ2-7; D is possibly TRBD1 (5 bases). This CDR3 spans 13 amino acids. Germline CDR1 MDHEN, CDR2 SYDVKM. Trimming took off 6 bases at V and 5 bases at J, with 14 bases between the two ends. Based on the CDR3 plus reference TRBV28 and TRBJ2-7, the full variable domain is DVKVTQSSRYLVKRTGEKVFLECVQDMDHENMFWYRQDPGLGLRLIYFSYDVKMKEKGDIPEGYSVSREKKERFSLILESASTNQTSMYLCASRAGFRDEQYFGPGTRLTVT.

The gene calls are TRBV28 and TRBJ1-2; no definite D call. The CDR3 sequence is 10 residues long. Per germline, CDR1 MDHEN and CDR2 SYDVKM. Trimming pared 8 bases from V and 7 bases from J, leaving 8 bases between. The CDR3: CASAGSGYTF. DNA for the CDR3: TGTGCCAGCGCAGGAAGTGGCTACACCTTC.

This clone appeared once. J is TRBJ2-7 and V is TRBV5-4; 7 bases align to TRBD2. The CDR3 consists of 15 residues. CDR1 SGHNT and CDR2 YYREEE come from the germline V gene (reference sequence). V lost 4 bases to trimming and J lost 3 bases; unmatched junction nucleotides: 10. CDR3 residues: CASSGGRTGGYEQYF. The CDR3 DNA sequence: TGTGCCAGCAGCGGTGGCCGCACGGGGGGCTACGAGCAGTACTTC.

The table lists this clone with a count of one. The chain combines TRBV27 with TRBJ2-7, with D tentatively TRBD2 (6 bases). V lost 5 bases and J 5 bases, leaving 19 bases between the germline ends. This CDR3 contains 15 residues. Germline V lookup: CDR1 MNHEY, CDR2 SMNVEV (reference sequence). The CDR3 loop is CASSPVTSRIDEQYF. The CDR3 DNA reads as TGTGCCAGCAGTCCCGTCACTAGCAGGATTGACGAGCAGTACTTC.

The chain uses TRBV6-2 or TRBV6-3 and TRBJ1-5; no reliable D call. The V end was cut by 0 bases, the J end by 0 bases, with 12 bases between. CDR1 is MNHEY, CDR2 SVGEGT, per germline. CDR3 length equals 17 residues. CDR3 in amino acids: CASSYSTKRPSNQPQHF. The CDR3 bases are TGTGCCAGCAGTTACTCGACAAAAAGGCCTAGCAATCAGCCCCAGCATTTT.

The chain is built from TRBV4-1 and TRBJ2-7; D is uncertain. Germline lookup yields CDR1 MGHRA and CDR2 YSYEKL. The ends were cut back, 0 bases at V and 0 bases at J, with 3 bases in the middle. The CDR3 consists of 13 residues. The CDR3 region has the DNA TGCGCCAGCAGCCAAGATCTCTCCTACGAGCAGTACTTC. Translating it yields CASSQDLSYEQYF.

J is TRBJ1-5 and V is TRBV27; the D gene is possibly TRBD1 (5 bases). The germline V gene encodes CDR1 MNHEY and CDR2 SMNVEV (reference sequence). V was pared by 5 bases and J by 2 bases, with 13 bases between. The CDR3 is made up of 15 amino acids. The CDR3 here is CASSGGVGGNQPQHF. The CDR3 nucleotides are TGTGCCAGCAGTGGAGGGGTAGGGGGCAATCAGCCCCAGCATTTT.

The chain carries TRBV14 and TRBJ1-6; D call uncertain. V lost 2 bases, J lost 6 bases, and 2 bases lay in between. Germline-derived CDR1 and CDR2 are SGHDN and FVKESK. The CDR3 is 12 residues long. This chain's CDR3 is CASSQRNSPLHF. CDR3 DNA: TGTGCCAGCAGCCAACGTAATTCACCCCTCCACTTT. Supplemented by reference TRBV14 and TRBJ1-6, the full variable domain reads EAGVTQFPSHSVIEKGQTVTLRCDPISGHDNLYWYRRVMGKEIKFLLHFVKESKQDESGMPNNRFLAERTGGTYSTLKVQPAELEDSGVYFCASSQRNSPLHFGNGTRLTVT.

The CDR3 DNA follows: TGTGCCAGCAGCTTGGCCTCAGCAGGCTTCTATGGCTACACCTTC. Amino acids: CASSLASAGFYGYTF. V gene TRBV5-4 combines with J gene TRBJ1-2; the D is unclear. Germline V lookup: CDR1 SGHNT, CDR2 YYREEE (reference sequence). This CDR3 is built from 15 residues. The V end was cut by 0 bases, the J end by 4 bases, with 13 bases between. Together with reference TRBV5-4 and TRBJ1-2, the CDR3 gives the full variable domain: ETGVTQSPTHLIKTRGQQVTLRCSSQSGHNTVSWYQQALGQGPQFIFQYYREEENGRGNFPPRFSGLQFPNYSSELNVNALELDDSALYLCASSLASAGFYGYTFGSGTRLTVV.

The chain has TRBV6-6 and TRBJ1-2; 8 bases are a match to TRBD1. The CDR3 runs to 14 residues. CDR1 is MNHNY and CDR2 is SVGAGI in the germline V gene (reference sequence). Germline trimming cut 4 bases from V and 7 bases from J; bases unmatched to any gene: 8. CDR3 region: CASSSSTGDGGYTF. The CDR3 DNA sequence: TGTGCCAGCAGTTCATCGACAGGGGACGGTGGCTACACCTTC.

The chain couples TRBV18 to TRBJ1-2; no reliable D call. CDR1 and CDR2 from the germline V gene are KGHSH and LQKENI. V lost 4 bases and J 3 bases, leaving 9 bases between the germline ends. The CDR3 totals 13 residues. CDR3 residues: CASSLSLDYGYTF. For the CDR3, the DNA is TGTGCCAGCTCACTAAGCCTGGACTATGGCTACACCTTC.

The chain employs TRBV9 and TRBJ2-1, with D possibly TRBD2 on 6 matching bases. Germline V gene sequence: CDR1 SGDLS, CDR2 YYNGEE. Trimming took off 3 bases at V and 11 bases at J, with 12 bases between the two ends. The CDR3 length is 12 residues. The CDR3 nucleotides are TGTGCCAGCAGCGGATCGGGAGAGCAGCAGTTCTTC. The encoded protein is CASSGSGEQQFF. Based on the CDR3 plus reference TRBV9 and TRBJ2-1, the full variable domain is DSGVTQTPKHLITATGQRVTLRCSPRSGDLSVYWYQQSLDQGLQFLIQYYNGEERAKGNILERFSAQQFPDLHSELNLSSLELGDSALYFCASSGSGEQQFFGPGTRLTVL.